This T cell receptor (beta chain) was recovered during a study of blood T cells in healthy people across ages. Points from the study as a whole: The diversity estimates, figures obtained from one million T cells, were considered underestimates.

The CDR3 is 15 residues long. Germline CDR1 reads SGHTA; CDR2 reads FQGTGA. Donor samples were obtained from healthy Caucasian individuals from Russia, aged roughly 6 to 90. Notes on this clonotype: The target antigen is unknown. At one end the junction does not follow the germline gene, possibly because of a read error.

It was with a sample-barcoded 5' primer and a J-beta primer mix that a second PCR of roughly 6 to 12 cycles was run. One entry per CDR3 protein, called by TCRdb with MiXCR from the 5' RACE reads. The sample carries about 640,000 distinct CDR3 sequences, approximately 40% recorded once. The source is an elderly man in good health. The specimen sequenced was blood. The chain combines TRBV7-3 with TRBJ2-2; 7 bases are a match to TRBD1. The CDR3 protein is CASSAGTANTEELFF. The DNA for the CDR3 is TGTGCCAGCAGCGCCGGGACAGCGAACACCGAGGAGCTGTTTTTT.